The 11 T cell receptor beta chains given below trace back to one sample, sequenced in a study of EBV T-cell therapy then PD-1 blockade in nasopharyngeal carcinoma (dated by TCRdb to the early 2020s). The meaning of the sample's treatment or condition label: AdE1-LMPpoly-expanded autologous EBV-specific T-cell therapy followed by anti-PD-1 nivolumab. Antigens for these TCRs are unknown. The library was produced with the immunoSEQ multiplex PCR assay. The immuneACCESS repertoire file appears here via TCRdb, limited to in-frame rearrangements. These files lack a portion of the clones; in checked studies, under half of the deficit traces to unresolved V genes, and the cause of the others is not known. For this sample the table gives approximately 23,000 clones, of which 82% were detected only once. The ten biggest clones cover 20% to 25% of the sample. Sequenced here: CD8+ T cells from blood, sampled at day -245 from a patient whose treatment included autologous EBV-specific T cells and nivolumab. The receptors were sampled from a man between 40 and 49 years old with nasopharyngeal carcinoma.

The chain recombines TRBV27 with TRBJ1-5, with a weak D call TRBD1 (5 bases). Trimming took off 5 bases at V and 0 bases at J, with 14 bases between the two ends. This CDR3 contains 16 residues. Germline CDR1 MNHEY, CDR2 SMNVEV (reference sequence). The CDR3: CASSLWGGYSNQPQHF. CDR3 nucleotide sequence: TGTGCCAGCAGTCTATGGGGGGGGTATAGCAATCAGCCCCAGCATTTT.

This chain joins TRBV4-3 and TRBJ1-2, with TRBD1 as a possible D gene (6 bases). Trimming shortened V by 1 base and J by 5 bases, and 11 bases separated the two germline ends. The CDR3 loop spans 14 amino acids. The germline gives CDR1 LGHNA, CDR2 YSLEER. The chain's CDR3 is CASSQAQGRYGYTF. The CDR3 region has the DNA TGCGCCAGCAGCCAAGCTCAGGGGAGGTATGGCTACACCTTC.

The rearrangement joins TRBV28 to TRBJ2-5, with D perhaps matching TRBD2 (6 bases). With 2 bases removed from V and 5 bases from J, the gap between germline ends came to 18 bases. The CDR3 contains 16 residues. The V gene's germline CDR1 is MDHEN and CDR2 SYDVKM. CDR3 loop: CASSLPGDSSDETQYF. The CDR3, as DNA: TGTGCCAGCAGTTTACCCGGGGACTCCTCGGATGAGACCCAGTACTTC.

This sequence joins TRBV27 and TRBJ2-7; D gene uncertain. The CDR3 is 16 amino acids. CDR1 is MNHEY and CDR2 is SMNVEV in the germline V gene (reference sequence). Trimming cost V 2 bases and J 4 bases, with 18 bases left between them. The CDR3 sequence: CASSLISGESLYEQYF. DNA of the CDR3: TGTGCCAGCAGTTTAATCTCGGGCGAGTCCCTTTACGAGCAGTACTTC.

V is TRBV10-1 and J is TRBJ1-1; maybe TRBD1 (5 bases). The V end lost 6 bases, the J end lost 7 bases, and 18 bases lay between the germline ends. The CDR3 contains 14 residues. Germline V gene data show CDR1 as WNHNN and CDR2 as SYGVQD (reference sequence). The CDR3 DNA is TGCGCCAGCAGGGAAACCCTTCAGGGAAATGAAGCTTTCTTT. Its protein is CASRETLQGNEAFF.

This rearrangement joins TRBV5-1 to TRBJ2-7; D is possibly TRBD1 or TRBD2 (5 bases each). Germline V lookup: CDR1 SGHRS, CDR2 YFSETQ. The CDR3 contains 14 residues. V was trimmed by 4 bases and J by 1 base, leaving 12 bases between them. CDR3 sequence reads: CASSGGRNSYEQYF. CDR3 DNA sequence: TGCGCCAGCAGCGGGGGACGAAATTCCTACGAGCAGTACTTC.

This clone was seen more than once but under ten times. The chain links TRBV2 to TRBJ1-2; D possibly corresponds to TRBD1 (6 bases). V lost 8 bases and J lost 2, with 9 bases in between. Germline V gene sequence: CDR1 SNHLY, CDR2 FYNNEI. This CDR3 has 12 residues. This CDR3 is CASRGHNYGYTF. The CDR3 coding sequence is TGTGCCAGCCGGGGACACAACTATGGCTACACCTTC.

This chain joins TRBV2 and TRBJ2-1, with TRBD1 identical over 7 bases. This CDR3 spans 14 amino acids. The V segment lost 6 bases and the J segment 7 bases; nucleotides outside the gene matches: 9. The germline V gene encodes CDR1 SNHLY and CDR2 FYNNEI. The CDR3 nucleotides read TGTGCCAGCAGAAGACAGGGCGACCGGAATGAGCAGTTCTTC. This sequence encodes CASRRQGDRNEQFF.

This rearrangement joins TRBV5-1 to TRBJ2-1; 8 positions match TRBD2. The CDR3 covers 16 residues. V gave up 2 bases and J gave up 8 bases; unmatched junction bases: 12. CDR1 SGHRS and CDR2 YFSETQ come from the germline V gene. In DNA, the CDR3 is TGCGCCAGCAGCTTCCCTGGCGGGGGGCCGGGGTATGAGCAGTTCTTC. Translating gives CASSFPGGGPGYEQFF.

J is TRBJ2-5 and V is TRBV27; unclear D gene. Trimming shortened V by 8 bases and J by 4 bases, and 20 bases separated the two germline ends. The CDR3 consists of 15 residues. Germline CDR1 is MNHEY and CDR2 is SMNVEV (reference sequence). The chain's CDR3 is CASRALWGNAETQYF. As DNA, the CDR3 is TGTGCCAGCCGAGCCCTTTGGGGTAATGCAGAGACCCAGTACTTC.

This chain links TRBV10-3 with TRBJ2-3, with 12 bases aligning to TRBD2. The V gene end was trimmed by 5 bases and the J gene end by 3 bases; junction bases not matched to a gene: 6. Germline CDR1 is ENHRY and CDR2 is SYGVKD. The CDR3 is 16 residues long. The CDR3 bases are TGTGCCATCAGTCCGGGACTAGCGGGCCGAACAGATACGCAGTATTTT. Translating it yields CAISPGLAGRTDTQYF.